This T cell receptor beta chain emerged from a study of blood T cell repertoires in COVID-19. Overall study: The United States, Italy and Spain supplied acute and convalescent COVID-19 samples. The analysed material was cDNA or gDNA that came from T cells, B-cell-depleted T cells, or PBMCs.

The CDR3 covers 16 residues. Germline CDR1 and CDR2: SGDLS and YYNGEE. Trimming at V came to 0 bases and at J to 2 bases, leaving 3 bases not matched to a gene. Original analysis: Using reference gene primer amplification, nucleated cell counts were estimated. Produced via immunoSEQ multiplex PCR; TCRdb's table is partial and in-frame only. The V and J calls and the clone size are those of that table, but D and trimming were determined from the DNA. The sample holds over 200,000 clones; about nine tenths are singletons and the top ten take approximately 1.2%. Clinical histories supplied by participants themselves formed the basis of cohort assignment.

Sequenced sample: PBMCs or T cells enriched from blood (not recorded which). The sequence came from a human donor in a cohort exposed to, infected with or recovered from COVID-19 (not recorded which). The donor label of this sample is uncertain. The V call is TRBV9, the J call TRBJ2-5, with TRBD2 matching over 11 bases. CDR3 sequence reads: CASSVGASGGQETQYF. The CDR3 DNA is TGTGCCAGCAGCGTAGGGGCTAGCGGGGGGCAAGAGACCCAGTACTTC.